Listed below are T cell receptor beta chains from one sample, sequenced in a study of cytomegalovirus exposure and HLA in healthy donors. Generated by immunoSEQ multiplex PCR, the TCRdb table keeps only in-frame clones and is missing some. The repertoire includes more than 55,000 clones, 96% of them detected once, and 0.9% sits in the top ten. Sequencing input: PBMCs. Receptors were obtained from a man aged 18 to 30 in good health and CMV-seronegative. Each CDR3 is given with its conserved first and last residue. Each record gives: J gene, clone size, D gene, V gene, CDR3 DNA, CDR3 protein. D genes are given only for firm matches. Clone size is shown for a subset of rows, as once, few, many or a class of expanded clone.

>TRBJ1-5|-|-|TRBV28
TGTGCCAGCAGTTTTGGACAACGGGAGAATCAGCCCCAGCATTTT
CASSFGQRENQPQHF
>TRBJ1-1|-|-|TRBV4-1
TGCGCCAGCAGCCAAGACGGTCAAGGGGGAAGCACTGAAGCTTTCTTT
CASSQDGQGGSTEAFF
>TRBJ2-5|-|TRBD1|TRBV28
TGTGCCAGCAGTTCTCCGGGACAGATCCAAGAGACCCAGTACTTC
CASSSPGQIQETQYF
>TRBJ1-5|once|TRBD1|TRBV28
TGTGCCAGCAGTTTAGGTGGGACAGGCGGCCAGCCCCAGCATTTT
CASSLGGTGGQPQHF
>TRBJ2-7|-|-|TRBV2
TGTGCCAGCAGTGAAGGAGAGGGAGCCCTCTACGAGCAGTACTTC
CASSEGEGALYEQYF
>TRBJ1-1|-|-|TRBV14
TGTGCCAGCAGCCAAGACAGGTGGGCCGGACAACAAGAAGCTTTCTTT
CASSQDRWAGQQEAFF
>TRBJ2-3|-|TRBD2|TRBV5-8
TGTGCCAGCAGCCCGGGACTAGCGGGACTGCATACGCAGTATTTT
CASSPGLAGLHTQYF
>TRBJ1-2|-|-|TRBV18
TGTGCCAGCTCACCAAGGCAGGGAGGCGACTATGGCTACACCTTC
CASSPRQGGDYGYTF
>TRBJ2-7|-|-|TRBV11-2
TGTGCCAGCAGGCCCCCGGGAGTTACCTACGAGCAGTACTTC
CASRPPGVTYEQYF
>TRBJ2-2|-|-|TRBV7-7
TGTGCTAGCAGCAACCAGGGAACCGGGGAGCTGTTTTTT
CASSNQGTGELFF
>TRBJ1-2|-|-|TRBV4-1
TGCGCCAGCAGCCAAGGACAGAGAAACTATGGCTACACCTTC
CASSQGQRNYGYTF
>TRBJ2-1|once|-|TRBV7-9
TGTGCCAGCAGCCCGGGAGTAAGGAAGCAGTTCTTC
CASSPGVRKQFF
>TRBJ1-4|-|-|TRBV27
TGTGCCAGCAGTTCCGAGGGCGGCGGTGAAAAACTGTTTTTT
CASSSEGGGEKLFF
>TRBJ2-2|-|TRBD2|TRBV27
TGTGCCAGCAGTCGGACTAGCGGGTGGACCGGGGAGCTGTTTTTT
CASSRTSGWTGELFF
>TRBJ2-3|-|TRBD2|TRBV30
TGTGCCTGGAGTAAAAGCGGGAGGGCCCCAGATACGCAGTATTTT
CAWSKSGRAPDTQYF
>TRBJ2-2|once|TRBD1|TRBV30
TGTGCCTGGAGTGTAGAAGCGGCAGGGGGCAGGACCGGGGAGCTGTTTTTT
CAWSVEAAGGRTGELFF
>TRBJ1-4|once|-|TRBV7-2
TGTGCCAGCAGCTATCGGAGGGCAACTAATGAAAAACTGTTTTTT
CASSYRRATNEKLFF
>TRBJ2-5|once|TRBD2|TRBV5-1
TGCGCCAGCAGCTTAGTGTTGGGACTAGCGATCCAAGAGACCCAGTACTTC
CASSLVLGLAIQETQYF
>TRBJ2-5|-|TRBD2|TRBV7-7
TGTGCTAGCAGCTTGAGACTAGCGGGAGGGGGAGAGACCCAGTACTTC
CASSLRLAGGGETQYF
>TRBJ1-1|-|-|TRBV2
TGTGCCAGTCGGTTTAGGGGGTCTGAAGCTTTCTTT
CASRFRGSEAFF
>TRBJ2-3|once|-|TRBV10-1
TGCGCCAGCAGTGATTCGGGAGAGGAGTCAGATACGCAGTATTTT
CASSDSGEESDTQYF
>TRBJ1-3|once|-|TRBV2
TGTGCCAGCAGTGATGTAGGAAACACCATATATTTT
CASSDVGNTIYF
>TRBJ2-5|-|TRBD2|TRBV28
TGTGCCAGCAGCCTATTGGGCGGGAGGGCCGAGACCCAGTACTTC
CASSLLGGRAETQYF
>TRBJ1-1|-|TRBD1|TRBV18
TGTGCCAGCTCGCCGGGACAGCACATGAACACTGAAGCTTTCTTT
CASSPGQHMNTEAFF
>TRBJ2-6|-|TRBD1|TRBV27
TGTGCCAGCAGTTTATCGGGACAGGGTTTTGGGGCCAACGTCCTGACTTTC
CASSLSGQGFGANVLTF
>TRBJ2-1|-|TRBD2|TRBV30
TGTGCCTGGAGTGTACCGGGGGGGAAGGTCTACAATGAGCAGTTCTTC
CAWSVPGGKVYNEQFF
>TRBJ2-3|-|-|TRBV5-1
TGCGCCAGCAGCCTAGACACAGATACGCAGTATTTT
CASSLDTDTQYF
>TRBJ2-7|-|TRBD1|TRBV2
TGTGCCAGCAGTGCGGGACAGAACTACGAGCAGTACTTC
CASSAGQNYEQYF
>TRBJ2-7|-|TRBD1|TRBV30
TGTGCCTGGAACAGGGGGGAATACGAGCGGTACTTC
CAWNRGEYERYF
>TRBJ2-2|-|TRBD2|TRBV4-3
TGCGCCAGCAGCCAAGGACTAGCGGGTCACACCGGGGAGCTGTTTTTT
CASSQGLAGHTGELFF
>TRBJ2-3|-|TRBD1|TRBV27
TGTGCCAGCAGTTCCTCGGGACAGCAACTCACAGATACGCAGTATTTT
CASSSSGQQLTDTQYF
>TRBJ2-3|-|TRBD2|TRBV7-9
TGTGCCAGCATCTTTCGGCGGGGGGGCACAGATACGCAGTATTTT
CASIFRRGGTDTQYF
>TRBJ1-1|-|-|TRBV28
TGTGCCAGCAGACAAACAGGAGTCACTGAAGCTTTCTTT
CASRQTGVTEAFF
>TRBJ1-4|-|-|TRBV4-3
TGCGCCAGCAGCCACTGGGGGGGCGCGGGTGAAAAACTGTTTTTT
CASSHWGGAGEKLFF
>TRBJ2-5|-|-|TRBV7-3
TGTGCCAGCAGTAATCGCCGACAGCAAGAGACCCAGTACTTC
CASSNRRQQETQYF
>TRBJ2-3|-|-|TRBV6-4
TGTGCCAGCAGTGACTCTGTAGGGGCCGATACGCAGTATTTT
CASSDSVGADTQYF
>TRBJ2-7|-|TRBD1|TRBV28
TGTGCCAGCAGTGGGACAGTGGAGACCGAGCAGTACTTC
CASSGTVETEQYF
>TRBJ2-7|-|-|TRBV27
TGTGCCAGCAGTTTAGTGCGGGGACCCTCCTACGAGCAGTACTTC
CASSLVRGPSYEQYF
>TRBJ2-5|-|TRBD2|TRBV4-2
TGTGCCAGCAGCCAAGAAGGCGGGAGAGCCGAGACCCAGTACTTC
CASSQEGGRAETQYF
>TRBJ2-1|-|TRBD2|TRBV9
TGTGCCAGCAGCGTATCGGGACTAGCGGGAGTTATCGCCTACAATGAGCAGTTCTTC
CASSVSGLAGVIAYNEQFF
>TRBJ2-2|-|TRBD2|TRBV28
TGTGCCAGCAGAAATCCCGGGAGGGCCCTCTCCGGGGAGCTGTTTTTT
CASRNPGRALSGELFF
>TRBJ1-2|-|TRBD1|TRBV18
TGTGCCAGCTCACCCCTCGGGACAGGGAACTATGGCTACACCTTC
CASSPLGTGNYGYTF
>TRBJ2-7|-|TRBD2|TRBV5-1
TGCGCCAGCAGCGTCGGACTAGCGGGAGGGGTTCTAGATCTGCAGTACTTC
CASSVGLAGGVLDLQYF
>TRBJ2-2|-|TRBD2|TRBV27
TGTGCCAGCAGTCGCCTAGGACTAGCGGGGGACTGGAACACCGGGGAGCTGTTTTTT
CASSRLGLAGDWNTGELFF
>TRBJ2-1|-|-|TRBV28
TGTGCCAGCAGTTTACCCAGGGAATACAATGAGCAGTTCTTC
CASSLPREYNEQFF
>TRBJ2-6|-|-|TRBV28
TGTGCCAGCAGTACCTCAGGGATCTCTGGGGCCAACGTCCTGACTTTC
CASSTSGISGANVLTF
>TRBJ2-1|-|-|TRBV6-4
TGTGCCAGCAGTGACTCCCCAGAGCGGTACAATGAGCAGTTCTTC
CASSDSPERYNEQFF
>TRBJ2-2|-|TRBD2|TRBV2
TGTGCCAGCAGTGGGACTAGCGGGATTACCGGGGAGCTGTTTTTT
CASSGTSGITGELFF
>TRBJ2-2|-|-|TRBV9
TGTGCCAGCAGCGTAGGGAGGAACACCGGGGAGCTGTTTTTT
CASSVGRNTGELFF
>TRBJ1-5|-|-|TRBV28
TGTGCCAGCAGTTTACCCGGCAATCAGCCCCAGCATTTT
CASSLPGNQPQHF
>TRBJ2-3|-|TRBD2|TRBV6-4
TGTGCCAGCAGCGCCGGGACTAGCGGGATAGATACGCAGTATTTT
CASSAGTSGIDTQYF
>TRBJ2-1|-|TRBD2|TRBV11-3
TGTGCCAGCAGCTTAGGCGGGAGTGGGGATGAGCAGTTCTTC
CASSLGGSGDEQFF
>TRBJ1-2|-|-|TRBV7-9
TGTGCCAGCAGCTTAGGATTGGGGGCGGGTGGCTACACCTTC
CASSLGLGAGGYTF
>TRBJ2-3|-|TRBD2|TRBV5-4
TGTGCCAGCAGCACGAGGACTAGCGGGTATAGCACAGATACGCAGTATTTT
CASSTRTSGYSTDTQYF
>TRBJ2-5|-|TRBD2|TRBV6-5
TGTGCCAGCAGTCCAACAGGGGGACTAGCGGAGACCCAGTACTTC
CASSPTGGLAETQYF
>TRBJ1-1|-|-|TRBV6-4
TGTGCCAGCAGTGAGAACAGATTTACTGAAGCTTTCTTT
CASSENRFTEAFF
>TRBJ2-2|-|-|TRBV27
TGTGCCAGCAGTACCCCAGGGTACGGGAGATATACCGGGGAGCTGTTTTTT
CASSTPGYGRYTGELFF
>TRBJ1-2|-|TRBD1|TRBV5-1
TGCGCCAGCAGCCAATGGACAGGGGTCGGCTATGGCTACACCTTC
CASSQWTGVGYGYTF
>TRBJ1-5|-|-|TRBV4-3
TGCGCCAGCAGCCAAGATACGGCGGGTCAGCCCCAGCATTTT
CASSQDTAGQPQHF
>TRBJ1-2|-|TRBD1|TRBV13
TGTGCCAGCAGCCCAGGGGGCCTCCTTGCCTATGGCTACACCTTC
CASSPGGLLAYGYTF